This TCR beta chain was recorded in a study of control samples from healthy donors and cancer patients. Trimming shortened V by 5 bases and J by 1 base, and 8 bases separated the two germline ends. The CDR3 runs 13 residues. From germline, CDR1 is SGHNT and CDR2 YENEEA. The assay was immunoSEQ multiplex PCR, and TCRdb's table has in-frame clones only and misses some. The table shows about 110,000 clones, with around 89% occurring only once. The rearrangement joins TRBV11-3 to TRBJ1-1; D gene uncertain. The origin of this receptor is a woman aged 45-59 years in good health. Sequenced material: blood. In nucleotides, the CDR3 is TGTGCCAGCAGCCGAATACCGAACACTGAAGCTTTCTTT. Its protein product is CASSRIPNTEAFF.